This record looks at one T cell receptor beta chain sequence and its context. Its antigen is not known. This entry belongs to a study of blood T cells in healthy people across ages. With V trimmed by 2 bases and J by 6 bases, 6 bases remained unmatched. Germline V gene sequence: CDR1 LNHDA, CDR2 SQIVND (reference sequence). The CDR3 spans 15 residues. Next came a second PCR, run for about 6 to 12 cycles, which used a sample-barcoded 5' primer along with a J-beta primer mix. TCRdb reprocessed the 5' RACE reads with MiXCR, giving one entry per CDR3 protein. The sample gives nearly 800,000 distinct CDR3 sequences, 56% of which show up once; around 24% is in the top ten. Study-level results: Compared with aged donors, long-lived donors showed fewer expanded clones, suggesting selection.

Sequenced material: blood. This clonotype originated in a man aged 35 to 55 in good health. The chain links TRBV19 to TRBJ2-1; 8 bases match TRBD2. CDR3 nucleotide sequence: TGTGCCAGTAGTATAAGTAGCGGGAATTTCAATGAGCAGTTCTTC. Amino acids: CASSISSGNFNEQFF.